The 12 T cell receptor beta chains in this list originate from one sample, sequenced in a study of OX40 agonist ivuxolimab in advanced cancers. Some clones are missing from TCRdb's copy, which holds only in-frame ones; the method was immunoSEQ multiplex PCR. The table includes around 65,000 clones, approximately 80% detected once. The input for sequencing was CD4+ or CD8+ T cells sorted from blood, taken in a trial of the OX40 agonist ivuxolimab. These receptor sequences come from an adult with an advanced solid tumor such as melanoma, head and neck, liver or kidney cancer.

This clone showed up just once. The chain carries TRBV28 and TRBJ2-7, with 10 positions matching TRBD2. The CDR3 loop spans 13 amino acids. The ends lost 5 bases at V and 10 bases at J; junction bases unmatched: 8. Germline assignment: CDR1 MDHEN and CDR2 SYDVKM. Here the CDR3 DNA reads TGTGCCAGCAGTACCGGTAGCGGGAGGCCACAGTACTTC. It encodes CASSTGSGRPQYF.

This clone was observed a few times. The CDR3 DNA sequence: TGCGCCAGCAGCCAAGCCCGGACTGACACCGGGGAGCTGTTTTTT. It yields the protein CASSQARTDTGELFF. The chain joins TRBV4-1 to TRBJ2-2; perhaps TRBD2 as D (5 bases). V gave up 1 base and J gave up 3 bases, with 9 bases separating them. This CDR3 contains 15 residues. Germline CDR1 MGHRA, CDR2 YSYEKL.

This chain connects TRBV5-4 to TRBJ2-3; perhaps TRBD2 as D (6 bases). The CDR3 covers 16 residues. Trimming removed 4 bases from V and 4 bases from J, with 19 bases in between. Germline assignment: CDR1 SGHNT and CDR2 YYREEE (reference sequence). The CDR3 loop is CASSPSVGRGADTQYF. The CDR3 nucleotides read TGTGCCAGCAGCCCCTCAGTGGGGCGGGGTGCAGATACGCAGTATTTT.

The chain recombines TRBV7-8 with TRBJ2-2; D is undetermined. V shed 2 bases and J shed 2 bases, with 12 bases lying between them. The CDR3 consists of 16 residues. The germline gives CDR1 SGHVS, CDR2 FQNEAQ. CDR3 loop: CASSLLTGRNTGELFF. CDR3 nucleotide sequence: TGTGCCAGCAGCTTACTGACGGGCAGAAACACCGGGGAGCTGTTTTTT.

This chain links TRBV6-1 with TRBJ2-1; D tentatively reads TRBD1 or TRBD2 (5 bases each). Germline assignment: CDR1 MNHNS and CDR2 SASEGT. Between the trimmed V and J ends, which lost 3 bases and 6 bases, there was a span of 12 bases. CDR3 length: 14 residues. In nucleotides, the CDR3 is TGTGCCAGCAGTGACTTGGGTGGGGGCAATGAGCAGTTCTTC. Translated, it gives CASSDLGGGNEQFF.

This rearrangement joins TRBV19 to TRBJ1-5; a possible D gene is TRBD1 (5 bases). Trimming shortened V by 3 bases and J by 0 bases, and 12 bases separated the two germline ends. This CDR3 has 16 amino acids. Germline V CDR1 and CDR2: LNHDA, SQIVND (reference sequence). For the CDR3, the DNA is TGTGCCAGTAGTATTGGGGGAGGTCATAGCAATCAGCCCCAGCATTTT. This translates into CASSIGGGHSNQPQHF.

The J gene is TRBJ2-5, the V gene TRBV7-2, with D perhaps matching TRBD1 (6 bases). V lost 6 bases and J 6 bases, leaving 17 bases between the germline ends. Germline V gene data show CDR1 as SGHTA and CDR2 as FQGNSA. CDR3 length: 14 amino acids. For the CDR3, the DNA is TGTGCCAGCAGGAGTAGTGGCAGGGGTCAGACCCAGTACTTC. It translates to CASRSSGRGQTQYF.

This clone is deemed medium-sized. The rearrangement links TRBV28 to TRBJ1-6, with D possibly matching TRBD1 (5 bases). Trimming removed 5 bases at V and 7 bases at J, with 15 bases between. The CDR3 has 15 residues. Germline assignment: CDR1 MDHEN and CDR2 SYDVKM. The CDR3 sequence: CASSVAGLLNSPLHF. DNA for the CDR3: TGTGCCAGCAGTGTCGCGGGACTCCTGAATTCACCCCTCCACTTT.

The chain combines TRBV7-9 with TRBJ2-1; 12 bases line up with TRBD2. In germline, CDR1 is SEHNR, CDR2 FQNEAQ (reference sequence). V trimming: 1 base; J trimming: 13 bases; junction bases outside the gene matches: 5. CDR3 size: 14 residues. The CDR3 DNA reads as TGTGCCAGCAGCTTAGTGCCTAGCGGGGGGGTCCAGTTCTTC. It specifies CASSLVPSGGVQFF.

J is TRBJ1-4 and V is TRBV13, with D unresolved. CDR1 PRHDT and CDR2 FYEKMQ come from the germline V gene (reference sequence). CDR3 length equals 13 residues. Deletions cut 1 base from V and 1 base from J, with 1 base between. The CDR3 sequence is CASSLVTNEKLFF. The CDR3 DNA follows: TGTGCCAGCAGCTTAGTAACTAATGAAAAACTGTTTTTT.

The gene calls are TRBV11-2 and TRBJ2-1, with 7 bases matching TRBD2. Germline loops: CDR1 SGHAT, CDR2 FQNNGV. Trimming removed 4 bases from V and 0 bases from J; junction bases left unmatched: 3. The CDR3 sequence is 15 residues long. CDR3 bases: TGTGCCAGCAGCTCGGGACTAAACTCCTACAATGAGCAGTTCTTC. It is translated as CASSSGLNSYNEQFF.

This clone was counted a few times. This sequence joins TRBV7-8 and TRBJ1-6; D might be TRBD1 (5 bases). The V gene lost 4 bases and the J gene lost 8 bases, with 15 bases spanning the gap. Germline lookup yields CDR1 SGHVS and CDR2 FQNEAQ. This CDR3 spans 15 amino acids. The CDR3 sequence is CASSSGGITDSPLHF. The CDR3 DNA reads as TGTGCCAGCAGCTCCGGGGGGATTACGGATTCACCCCTCCACTTT.